This TCR beta chain was observed in a study of coeliac disease. Study in general: Refractory type I patients had normal intraepithelial cells despite over 12 months' diet failure. Notes on the study in general: Control samples showed higher TRB and TRG clonality than intraepithelial and lamina propria samples in active celiac disease. Largely private TRB repertoires meant most sequences were sample-unique.

Trimming pared 8 bases from V and 11 bases from J, leaving 13 bases between. The CDR3 length is 10 residues. Per germline, CDR1 MNHEY and CDR2 SVGAGI. In its sample, this clone was seen a few times. The antigen remains unidentified. The table came from immunoSEQ multiplex PCR; TCRdb's copy has only in-frame clones and leaves some out. The data show fewer than 3,500 clones, 48% seen once. This sequence was found in a woman aged 70 to 79 with celiac disease. The chain combines TRBV6-5 with TRBJ2-7; D is ambiguous. The sequencing input was intraepithelial lymphocytes from the gut. CDR3 coding DNA: TGTGCCAGCGAAGGAGACGTCAAGTACTTC. Translating it yields CASEGDVKYF.